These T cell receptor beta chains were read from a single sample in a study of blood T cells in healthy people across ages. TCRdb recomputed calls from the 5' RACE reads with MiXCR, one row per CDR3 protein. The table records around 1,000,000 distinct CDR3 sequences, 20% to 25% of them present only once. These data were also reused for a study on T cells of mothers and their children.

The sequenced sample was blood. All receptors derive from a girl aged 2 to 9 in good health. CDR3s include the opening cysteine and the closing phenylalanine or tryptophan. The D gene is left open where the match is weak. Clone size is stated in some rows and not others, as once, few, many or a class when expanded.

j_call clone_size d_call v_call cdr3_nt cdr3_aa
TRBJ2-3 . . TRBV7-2 TGTGCCAGCAGCTTGATCTTTCGTGGGGGCTCTAGCACAGATACGCAGTATTTT CASSLIFRGGSSTDTQYF
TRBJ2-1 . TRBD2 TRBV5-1 TGCGCCAGTCAGACTAGCGGACAATACAATGAGCAGTTCTTC CASQTSGQYNEQFF
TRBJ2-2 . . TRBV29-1 TGCAGCGTTGTACTCTCAGGACTTACCACCGGGGAGCTGTTTTTT CSVVLSGLTTGELFF
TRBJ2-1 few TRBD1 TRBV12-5 TGTGCTAGTGGTTTGGTTTTACAGGGGGCCCTTGGAGGGCAGTTCTTC CASGLVLQGALGGQFF
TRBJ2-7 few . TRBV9 TGTGCCAGCAGCGTATCAGGCGCATCCTACGAGCAGTACTTC CASSVSGASYEQYF
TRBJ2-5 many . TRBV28 TGTGCCAGCAGTTTAATGGGCGGAGAAGAGACCCAGTACTTC CASSLMGGEETQYF
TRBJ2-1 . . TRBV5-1 TGCGCCAGCAACGGACACCAACATGAGCAGTTCTTC CASNGHQHEQFF
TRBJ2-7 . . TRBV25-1 TGTGCCAGCAGTGATAAGTCCTGCGAGCAGTACTTC CASSDKSCEQYF
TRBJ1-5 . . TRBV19 TGTGCCAGCCTGTTGCAAGGGGTTAATCAGCCCCAGCATTTT CASLLQGVNQPQHF
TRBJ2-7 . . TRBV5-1 TGCGCCAGAGTGGGTCGGGGCCAGGAGCAGTACTTC CARVGRGQEQYF